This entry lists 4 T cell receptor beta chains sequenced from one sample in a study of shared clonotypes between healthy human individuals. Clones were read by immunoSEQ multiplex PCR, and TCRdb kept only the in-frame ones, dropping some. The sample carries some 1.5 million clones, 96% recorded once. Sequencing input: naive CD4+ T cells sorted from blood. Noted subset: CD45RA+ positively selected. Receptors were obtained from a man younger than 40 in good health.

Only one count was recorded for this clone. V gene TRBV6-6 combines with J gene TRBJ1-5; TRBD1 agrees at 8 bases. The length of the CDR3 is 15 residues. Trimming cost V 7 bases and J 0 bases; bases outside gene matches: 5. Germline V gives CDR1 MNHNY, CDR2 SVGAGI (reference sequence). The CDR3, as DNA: TGTGCCAGCACCCCAGGACAGGGTAGCAATCAGCCCCAGCATTTT. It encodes CASTPGQGSNQPQHF.

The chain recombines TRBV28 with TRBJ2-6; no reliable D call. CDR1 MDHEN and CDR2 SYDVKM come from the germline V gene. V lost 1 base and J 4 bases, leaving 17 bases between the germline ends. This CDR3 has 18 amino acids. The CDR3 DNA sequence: TGTGCCAGCAGTTTATATCCAGAACGATTTAGGGGGGCCAACGTCCTGACTTTC. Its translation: CASSLYPERFRGANVLTF.

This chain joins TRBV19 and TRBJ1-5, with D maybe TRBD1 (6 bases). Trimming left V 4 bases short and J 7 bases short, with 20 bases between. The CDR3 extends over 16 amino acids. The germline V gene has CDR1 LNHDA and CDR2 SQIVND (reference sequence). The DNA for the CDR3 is TGTGCCAGTAGTACACAGGGCCTTGGGGTGCGGCAGCCCCAGCATTTT. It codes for CASSTQGLGVRQPQHF.

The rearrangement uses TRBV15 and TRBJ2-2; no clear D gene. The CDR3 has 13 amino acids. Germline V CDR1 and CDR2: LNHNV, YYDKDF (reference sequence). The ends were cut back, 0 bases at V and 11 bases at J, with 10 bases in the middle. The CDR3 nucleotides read TGTGCCACCAGCAGAGATCAGGCGGAAGAGCTGTTTTTT. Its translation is CATSRDQAEELFF. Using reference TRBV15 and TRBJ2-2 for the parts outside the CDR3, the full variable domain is DAMVIQNPRYQVTQFGKPVTLSCSQTLNHNVMYWYQQKSSQAPKLLFHYYDKDFNNEADTPDNFQSRRPNTSFCFLDIRSPGLGDTAMYLCATSRDQAEELFFGEGSRLTVL.